This entry lists 7 T cell receptor beta chains sequenced from one sample in a study of cytomegalovirus exposure and HLA in healthy donors. The PCR was carried out with 60 Vbeta primers and 13 Jbeta primers. Generated by immunoSEQ multiplex PCR, the TCRdb table keeps only in-frame clones and is missing some. The sample gives 100,000 to 120,000 clones, around four fifths of which show up once; about 3.2% is in the top ten. Sequenced input: PBMCs. All receptors derive from a woman in her sixties or seventies in good health and CMV-seropositive.

The chain recombines TRBV18 with TRBJ1-1, with unresolved D. Trimming cost V 3 bases and J 0 bases, with 11 bases left between them. Per the germline V gene, CDR1 is KGHSH and CDR2 is LQKENI. This CDR3 is built from 15 residues. CDR3 amino acids: CASSPGVLMNTEAFF. The CDR3 DNA reads TGTGCCAGCTCACCCGGGGTTCTCATGAACACTGAAGCTTTCTTT.

This chain connects TRBV14 to TRBJ1-1, with D maybe TRBD1 (6 bases). This CDR3 spans 14 amino acids. Germline CDR1 reads SGHDN; CDR2 reads FVKESK. Trimming shortened V by 5 bases and J by 10 bases, and 20 bases separated the two germline ends. Here the CDR3 reads CASSADMAGVRAFF. The CDR3 coding sequence is TGTGCCAGCAGCGCAGACATGGCAGGGGTTAGAGCTTTCTTT.

The V gene is TRBV5-4, the J gene TRBJ2-1; the match to TRBD2 covers 10 bases. CDR3 size: 15 residues. CDR1 and CDR2 from the germline V gene are SGHNT and YYREEE (reference sequence). Germline trimming cut 4 bases from V and 5 bases from J; bases unmatched to any gene: 6. The CDR3 spells CASSRGLASNNEQFF. As DNA, the CDR3 is TGTGCCAGCAGCCGGGGACTAGCGTCGAACAATGAGCAGTTCTTC.

This rearrangement joins TRBV6-1 to TRBJ1-4; D is possibly TRBD1 (5 bases). CDR1 and CDR2 (germline): MNHNS, SASEGT. The CDR3 runs to 14 residues. Deletions cut 8 bases from V and 5 bases from J, with 15 bases between. CDR3 sequence: CASRRDGGNEKLFF. The CDR3 DNA follows: TGTGCCAGCCGACGGGACGGGGGGAATGAAAAACTGTTTTTT.

V is TRBV18 and J is TRBJ2-1, with 7 bases lining up with TRBD2. The germline gives CDR1 KGHSH, CDR2 LQKENI. This CDR3 spans 15 amino acids. With V trimmed by 0 bases and J by 6 bases, 5 bases remained unmatched. The CDR3: CASSPPRTSVNEQFF. The CDR3 DNA follows: TGTGCCAGCTCACCACCGAGGACTAGTGTCAATGAGCAGTTCTTC.

This chain connects TRBV28 to TRBJ2-7, with 8 bases that match TRBD2. CDR3 length equals 14 residues. The J segment lost 4 bases and the V segment lost 5 bases, leaving 7 bases of the junction unmatched. The germline V gene has CDR1 MDHEN and CDR2 SYDVKM. CDR3 amino acids: CASSPRGGLYEQYF. The CDR3 nucleotides read TGTGCCAGCAGTCCCCGGGGGGGGCTGTACGAGCAGTACTTC. Looking up the rest from reference TRBV28 and TRBJ2-7 gives the full variable domain: DVKVTQSSRYLVKRTGEKVFLECVQDMDHENMFWYRQDPGLGLRLIYFSYDVKMKEKGDIPEGYSVSREKKERFSLILESASTNQTSMYLCASSPRGGLYEQYFGPGTRLTVT.

The chain recombines TRBV13 with TRBJ1-2, with TRBD1 matching over 9 bases. The germline V gene encodes CDR1 PRHDT and CDR2 FYEKMQ (reference sequence). J lost 3 bases, V lost 5 bases, and 16 bases had no gene match. CDR3 length: 18 residues. This CDR3 reads CASSLAGTGKGGDYGYTF. CDR3 nucleotides: TGTGCCAGCAGCCTAGCGGGGACAGGGAAGGGGGGCGACTATGGCTACACCTTC.